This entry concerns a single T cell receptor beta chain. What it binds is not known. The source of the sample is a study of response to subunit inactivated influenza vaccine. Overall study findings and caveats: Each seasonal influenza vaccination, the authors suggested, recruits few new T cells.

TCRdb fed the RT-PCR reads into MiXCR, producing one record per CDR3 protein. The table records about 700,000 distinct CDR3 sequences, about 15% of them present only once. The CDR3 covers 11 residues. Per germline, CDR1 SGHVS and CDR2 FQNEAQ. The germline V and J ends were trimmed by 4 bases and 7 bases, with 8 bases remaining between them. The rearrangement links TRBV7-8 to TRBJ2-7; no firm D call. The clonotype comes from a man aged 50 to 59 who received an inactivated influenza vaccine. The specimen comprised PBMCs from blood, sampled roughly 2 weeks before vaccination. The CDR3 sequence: CASSSRWEQYF. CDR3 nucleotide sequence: TGTGCCAGCAGCTCCCGGTGGGAGCAGTACTTC.